This is a list of T cell receptor beta chains from one sample in a study of cytomegalovirus exposure and HLA in healthy donors. TCRdb keeps only in-frame clones here, not all; method: immunoSEQ multiplex PCR. The sample contains around 170,000 clones, roughly 80% of which appear only once. Sequencing was carried out using PBMCs. These receptors were obtained from a man aged 45-65 years in good health and CMV-seronegative. Each CDR3 is given with its conserved first and last residue. The order of the fields is V gene, J gene, D gene, clone size, CDR3 protein, CDR3 DNA. A D gene is named only where the DNA matches it firmly. Some rows mark clone size as missing; the rest say once, few, many or name a class of expanded clone.

>TRBV15|TRBJ1-1|TRBD1|NA
CATSRGRDRVGDTEAFF
TGTGCCACCAGCAGAGGTAGGGACAGGGTAGGTGACACTGAAGCTTTCTTT
>TRBV7-9|TRBJ1-5|NA|NA
CASSPREVDHPQHF
TGTGCCAGCAGCCCCAGGGAGGTCGATCATCCCCAGCATTTT
>TRBV11-2|TRBJ1-3|NA|few
CASSPTGHGNTIYF
TGTGCCAGCAGCCCAACAGGGCACGGAAACACCATATATTTT
>TRBV2|TRBJ1-5|NA|NA
CASRGTGVQPQHF
TGTGCCAGCAGGGGCACGGGGGTCCAGCCCCAGCATTTT
>TRBV7-2|TRBJ2-3|NA|few
CASSLNGRVWDTQYF
TGTGCCAGCAGCTTAAACGGCCGGGTTTGGGATACGCAGTATTTT
>TRBV5-5|TRBJ2-1|NA|NA
CASSLDSNNEQFF
TGTGCCAGCAGCTTGGACAGCAACAATGAGCAGTTCTTC
>TRBV27|TRBJ1-2|TRBD1|NA
CASSKDRGRVYGYTF
TGTGCCAGCAGTAAGGACAGGGGGCGAGTCTATGGCTACACCTTC
>TRBV6-5|TRBJ2-7|TRBD1|NA
CASRTGTGGGEQYF
TGTGCCAGCAGAACCGGGACAGGGGGAGGCGAGCAGTACTTC
>TRBV5-1|TRBJ2-7|NA|NA
CASSLRTPYEQYF
TGCGCCAGCAGCTTGAGGACACCCTACGAGCAGTACTTC
>TRBV9|TRBJ2-1|TRBD2|NA
CASSATPRGDEQFF
TGTGCCAGCAGCGCAACTCCGCGGGGGGATGAGCAGTTCTTC
>TRBV2|TRBJ1-2|NA|NA
CASNAGDGPLYGYTF
TGTGCCAGCAATGCGGGAGATGGGCCCCTCTATGGCTACACCTTC
>TRBV9|TRBJ1-3|NA|NA
CASSVSPPGNTIYF
TGTGCCAGCAGCGTTAGTCCCCCAGGAAACACCATATATTTT
>TRBV25-1|TRBJ2-3|TRBD2|NA
CASSEQRLAGARDTQYF
TGTGCCAGCAGTGAACAACGACTAGCGGGGGCCAGAGATACGCAGTATTTT
>TRBV30|TRBJ2-1|NA|once
CFTGNEQFF
TGCTTTACTGGCAATGAGCAGTTCTTC
>TRBV11-3|TRBJ1-1|TRBD1|once
CASSSTGDTEAFF
TGTGCCAGCAGCTCGACAGGGGACACTGAAGCTTTCTTT
>TRBV18|TRBJ2-4|NA|NA
CASSPNRGENIQYF
TGTGCCAGCTCACCAAATAGGGGTGAAAACATTCAGTACTTC
>TRBV28|TRBJ1-5|NA|NA
CASSLGGGNQPQHF
TGTGCCAGCAGTTTAGGCGGGGGCAATCAGCCCCAGCATTTT
>TRBV5-1|TRBJ2-7|NA|NA
CASSSAFGRYYEQYF
TGCGCCAGCAGCTCAGCTTTTGGGCGTTACTACGAGCAGTACTTC
>TRBV27|TRBJ2-1|NA|once
CASGQRSYNEQFF
TGTGCCAGTGGACAGCGCTCCTACAATGAGCAGTTCTTC
>TRBV18|TRBJ1-5|NA|NA
CASSPNDRYSNQPQHF
TGTGCCAGCTCACCGAATGACAGATATAGCAATCAGCCCCAGCATTTT
>TRBV21-1|TRBJ2-5|NA|few
CASSLYSGTAQETQYF
TGTGCCAGCAGCTTATATTCCGGGACAGCCCAAGAGACCCAGTACTTC
>TRBV5-1|TRBJ1-5|NA|NA
CASSLGGDQPQHF
TGCGCCAGCAGCTTGGGGGGAGATCAGCCCCAGCATTTT
>TRBV4-3|TRBJ1-3|NA|NA
CASSQGTATGNTIYF
TGCGCCAGCAGCCAAGGGACAGCCACTGGAAACACCATATATTTT
>TRBV6-5|TRBJ1-4|NA|NA
CASSYSLTGPNEKLFF
TGTGCCAGCAGTTACTCGTTGACAGGCCCTAATGAAAAACTGTTTTTT
>TRBV7-2|TRBJ2-3|NA|NA
CASSLVDRSSTDTQYF
TGTGCCAGCAGCTTAGTGGACAGATCTAGCACAGATACGCAGTATTTT
>TRBV11-3|TRBJ2-7|TRBD1|NA
CASSMGDRPYEQYF
TGTGCCAGCAGCATGGGGGACAGACCCTACGAGCAGTACTTC
>TRBV4-2|TRBJ1-5|NA|NA
CASSQEWAGGNQPQHF
TGTGCCAGCAGCCAAGAATGGGCAGGTGGCAATCAGCCCCAGCATTTT
>TRBV11-2|TRBJ2-3|NA|NA
CASSFGRGGDTQYF
TGTGCCAGCAGCTTTGGCAGGGGCGGGGATACGCAGTATTTT
>TRBV5-1|TRBJ1-2|TRBD1|NA
CASSFQGARDGYTF
TGCGCCAGCAGCTTTCAGGGGGCGCGGGATGGCTACACCTTC
>TRBV27|TRBJ2-2|TRBD2|NA
CASRPDGRGKNTGELFF
TGTGCCAGCAGGCCGGATGGGCGGGGGAAGAACACCGGGGAGCTGTTTTTT
>TRBV13|TRBJ1-3|NA|NA
CASSSTMGALSGNTIYF
TGTGCCAGCAGCTCGACGATGGGGGCCCTATCTGGAAACACCATATATTTT
>TRBV7-2|TRBJ2-5|TRBD2|NA
CASSLAPQGASGGPQETQYF
TGTGCCAGCAGCTTAGCTCCCCAGGGTGCTAGCGGGGGGCCCCAAGAGACCCAGTACTTC
>TRBV6-5|TRBJ2-2|TRBD1|NA
CASSDRGDTGELFF
TGTGCCAGCAGCGACAGGGGAGACACCGGGGAGCTGTTTTTT